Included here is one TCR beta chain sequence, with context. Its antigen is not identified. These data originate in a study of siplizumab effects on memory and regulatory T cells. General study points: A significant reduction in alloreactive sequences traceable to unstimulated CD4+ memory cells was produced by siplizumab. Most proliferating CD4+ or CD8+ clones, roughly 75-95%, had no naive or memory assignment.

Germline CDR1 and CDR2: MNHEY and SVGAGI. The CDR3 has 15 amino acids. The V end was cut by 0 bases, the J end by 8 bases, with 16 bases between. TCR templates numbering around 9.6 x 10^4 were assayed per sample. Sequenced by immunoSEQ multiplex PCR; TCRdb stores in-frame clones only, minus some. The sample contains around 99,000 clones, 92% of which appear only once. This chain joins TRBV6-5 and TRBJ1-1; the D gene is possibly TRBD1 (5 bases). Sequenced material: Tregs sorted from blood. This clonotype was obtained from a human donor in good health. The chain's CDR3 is CASSYSGGKRDEAFF. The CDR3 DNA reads TGTGCCAGCAGTTACTCGGGAGGGAAACGGGACGAAGCTTTCTTT.